This T cell receptor beta chain appears in the sequencing data of a study of T cell responses to AZD1222 COVID-19 vaccine. Study as a whole: Pooling covered second doses at about 4 or about 12 weeks. Study outcomes and limitations: Clonal diversity was possibly underestimated; the donors were predominantly white British and more often female. Dominant at 160-218 and 743-854, vaccine-associated CD4 TCRs also spanned spike. At baseline, just 5 or 6 AZD1222 recipients tested seropositive.

Of note for this clone: What it recognizes is unknown.

TCRdb keeps only in-frame clones here, not all; method: immunoSEQ multiplex PCR. The sample includes approximately 160,000 clones, 90% seen only once; the top ten take approximately 1.5%. The sequencing here drew on peripheral blood, taken on day 0 of AZD1222 vaccination. This TCR was recovered from an adult in good health.

This chain's CDR3 is CASSLASSGGPYNEQFF. The DNA of the CDR3 is TGTGCCAGCAGCTTAGCCTCTAGCGGGGGACCGTACAATGAGCAGTTCTTC. The V and J genes are TRBV7-3 and TRBJ2-1; TRBD2 aligns across 10 bases. Per the germline V gene, CDR1 is SGHTA and CDR2 is FQGTGA. V lost 2 bases and J lost 4; bases outside the gene matches: 8. There are 17 residues in the CDR3.